What follows are 29 T cell receptor beta chains derived from one specimen sequenced in a study of blood T cell repertoires in COVID-19. Assay used: immunoSEQ multiplex PCR; TCRdb lists only in-frame clones, some missing. The table records 150,000 to 200,000 clones, about nine tenths of them present only once. The sample consisted of peripheral blood. All receptors come from a woman between 50 and 59 years old with acute or convalescent COVID-19.

V gene TRBV3-1 (or the pseudogene TRBV3-2) combines with J gene TRBJ1-3; 8 bases map to TRBD1. Germline lookup yields CDR1 LGHDT and CDR2 YNNKEL (reference sequence). The length of the CDR3 is 15 residues. V lost 2 bases to trimming and J lost 2 bases; unmatched junction nucleotides: 2. CDR3 in amino acids: CASSQLTGAGNTIYF. The CDR3 coding sequence is TGTGCCAGCAGCCAATTGACAGGGGCTGGAAACACCATATATTTT.

This chain uses TRBV30 with TRBJ1-2; TRBD1 aligns across 11 bases. Germline CDR1 and CDR2: GTSNPN and SVGIG (reference sequence). The CDR3 spans 16 residues. V was pared by 1 base and J by 5 bases, with 9 bases of the junction left unmatched. The CDR3 sequence is CAWSAGQGARRYGYTF. The CDR3 nucleotides are TGTGCCTGGAGTGCTGGACAGGGGGCGCGTCGGTATGGCTACACCTTC.

CDR3 protein: CASSVAAGRQETQYF. CDR3 bases: TGTGCCAGCAGCGTAGCCGCGGGGCGCCAAGAGACCCAGTACTTC. The chain carries TRBV9 and TRBJ2-5, with D possibly matching TRBD2 (6 bases). CDR1 and CDR2 from the germline V gene are SGDLS and YYNGEE. V dropped 0 bases and J dropped 1 base, with 10 bases sitting between them. The CDR3 consists of 15 residues. Variable domain in full (rest from reference TRBV9 and TRBJ2-5): DSGVTQTPKHLITATGQRVTLRCSPRSGDLSVYWYQQSLDQGLQFLIQYYNGEERAKGNILERFSAQQFPDLHSELNLSSLELGDSALYFCASSVAAGRQETQYFGPGTRLLVL.

This sequence joins TRBV6-5 and TRBJ2-7; the match to TRBD1 covers 11 bases. CDR3 length: 12 amino acids. The junction had 5 bases not matched to a gene; V was cut back by 8 bases and J by 8 bases. Germline assignment: CDR1 MNHEY and CDR2 SVGAGI. CDR3 residues: CASGGTGGQQYF. In DNA form, the CDR3 reads TGTGCCAGCGGGGGGACAGGGGGTCAGCAGTACTTC.

In its sample, this clone was seen a few times. The gene calls are TRBV7-8 and TRBJ1-6, with D possibly matching TRBD1 (6 bases). Trimming shortened V by 5 bases and J by 10 bases, and 18 bases separated the two germline ends. CDR3 length equals 15 residues. CDR1 is SGHVS, CDR2 FQNEAQ, per germline. CDR3 loop: CASSRGRSQGSPLHF. In DNA, the CDR3 is TGTGCCAGCAGCAGGGGTCGGTCCCAGGGGTCACCCCTCCACTTT.

The genes are TRBV7-2 and TRBJ2-7, with 9 bases aligning to TRBD2. This CDR3 region has 14 residues. Unmatched junction bases numbered 7, after V lost 7 bases and J lost 3 bases. CDR1 SGHTA and CDR2 FQGNSA come from the germline V gene. CDR3 DNA sequence: TGTGCCAGCAAAGTAGCGGGAGAAAACTACGAGCAGTACTTC. Translating gives CASKVAGENYEQYF.

The J gene is TRBJ2-7, the V gene TRBV2; a weak D match, TRBD1 (5 bases). This CDR3 contains 14 residues. Trimming left V 3 bases short and J 9 bases short, with 18 bases between. Germline CDR1 is SNHLY and CDR2 is FYNNEI. The CDR3 DNA follows: TGTGCCAGCAGTGATGGTACAGCCCCTGGGGCGCAGTACTTC. This codes for CASSDGTAPGAQYF. The entire variable domain, with the rest obtained from reference TRBV2 and TRBJ2-7, is as follows: EPEVTQTPSHQVTQMGQEVILRCVPISNHLYFYWYRQILGQKVEFLVSFYNNEISEKSEIFDDQFSVERPDGSNFTLKIRSTKLEDSAMYFCASSDGTAPGAQYFGPGTRLTVT.

About this clone: Germline and junction disagree at one end, which may indicate a read error. Other DNA sequences in this specimen translate into the identical CDR3. This rearrangement joins TRBV27 to TRBJ2-2, with 7 nucleotides matching TRBD2. CDR3 size: 14 residues. Germline CDR1 reads MNHEY; CDR2 reads SMNVEV (reference sequence). CDR3 DNA sequence: TGTGCTAGCAGTTTTAATTGGGAGGGCGGGGAGCTGTTTTTT. Its translation: CASSFNWEGGELFF.

The rearrangement joins TRBV5-4 to TRBJ1-2; a possible D gene is TRBD1 (6 bases). In germline, CDR1 is SGHNT, CDR2 YYREEE (reference sequence). V was shortened by 5 bases and J by 6 bases, with 14 bases between the two germline ends. This CDR3 has 13 residues. CDR3 protein: CASRLQGRDGYTF. For the CDR3, the DNA is TGTGCCAGCAGATTACAGGGAAGGGATGGCTACACCTTC.

The chain carries TRBV10-2 and TRBJ1-1, with TRBD1 matching 12 bases. Germline-derived CDR1 and CDR2 are WSHSY and SAAADI. After removal of 8 bases from V and 10 bases from J, the junction contained 8 bases not matched to a gene. The CDR3 is 13 amino acids. CDR3 protein: CASQGQGATGAFF. The CDR3 DNA sequence: TGCGCCAGCCAGGGACAGGGGGCCACGGGAGCTTTCTTT.

V and J are TRBV5-8 and TRBJ1-5; 9 bases agree with TRBD1. The CDR3 runs 16 residues. Trimming at V came to 0 bases and at J to 4 bases, leaving 5 bases not matched to a gene. Germline V gene lookup returns CDR1 SGHTS and CDR2 YDEGEE. The CDR3 protein is CASSLEPGQGNQPQHF. CDR3 coding DNA: TGTGCCAGCAGCTTGGAGCCAGGACAGGGGAATCAGCCCCAGCATTTT. The full variable domain, rest sourced from reference TRBV5-8 and TRBJ1-5, is EAGVTQSPTHLIKTRGQQATLRCSPISGHTSVYWYQQALGLGLQFLLWYDEGEERNRGNFPPRFSGRQFPNYSSELNVNALELEDSALYLCASSLEPGQGNQPQHFGDGTRLSIL.

The chain employs TRBV21-1 and TRBJ2-1; no check of the table's D call, TRBD1, against the DNA was made. TRBV21-1 is listed as a pseudogene. This CDR3 comprises 18 residues. The CDR3 nucleotides read TGTGCCAGCAGCTTCAAACCCTTTCAGGGACAGAAGTCGAATGAGCAGTTCTTC. Residues: CASSFKPFQGQKSNEQFF.

The chain joins TRBV9 to TRBJ2-2, with 9 bases identical to TRBD2. The length of the CDR3 is 17 residues. Germline V lookup: CDR1 SGDLS, CDR2 YYNGEE. V shed 0 bases and J 5 bases; nucleotides not matched to a gene: 8. The CDR3: CASSVEGLAGRTGELFF. The CDR3 DNA reads TGTGCCAGCAGCGTAGAAGGGCTAGCGGGAAGGACCGGGGAGCTGTTTTTT.

The V gene is TRBV4-3, the J gene TRBJ2-1, with a weak D call TRBD2 (5 bases). This CDR3 comprises 16 residues. In germline, CDR1 is LGHNA, CDR2 YSLEER. Trimming cost V 1 base and J 0 bases, with 10 bases left between them. The CDR3 DNA follows: TGCGCCAGCAGCCAAGCCACTAGGAGCTCCTACAATGAGCAGTTCTTC. Translated, it gives CASSQATRSSYNEQFF.

The rearrangement uses TRBV7-9 and TRBJ1-2; D perhaps matches TRBD1 (6 bases). The CDR3 runs 13 residues. Per the germline V gene, CDR1 is SEHNR and CDR2 is FQNEAQ (reference sequence). The V gene lost 4 bases and the J gene lost 7 bases, with 13 bases spanning the gap. As DNA, the CDR3 is TGTGCCAGCAGCTCGACAGGACCCAGTGGCTACACCTTC. It yields the protein CASSSTGPSGYTF.

The CDR3 reads CASRGDRPNYGYTF. For the CDR3, the DNA is TGTGCCAGCAGGGGGGACAGGCCTAACTATGGCTACACCTTC. The J gene is TRBJ1-2, the V gene TRBV6-6; 8 bases are a match to TRBD1. The CDR3 spans 14 residues. V gave up 6 bases and J gave up 0 bases; unmatched junction bases: 3. CDR1 MNHNY and CDR2 SVGAGI come from the germline V gene (reference sequence).

J is TRBJ2-2 and V is TRBV11-3; 10 bases are a match to TRBD1. The J segment lost 5 bases and the V segment lost 5 bases, leaving 2 bases of the junction unmatched. The germline V gene has CDR1 SGHNT and CDR2 YENEEA. The CDR3 is 14 residues long. CDR3 region: CASSDRGRTGELFF. The CDR3 nucleotides are TGTGCCAGCAGCGACAGGGGGCGAACCGGGGAGCTGTTTTTT.

This clone was counted once. The chain is built from TRBV21-1 and TRBJ1-2. TRBV21-1 constitutes a pseudogene. The CDR3 totals 13 residues. CDR3 protein: CASEDREDYGYTF. In nucleotides, the CDR3 is TGTGCCAGCGAAGATCGGGAGGACTATGGCTACACCTTC.

This chain connects TRBV7-3 to TRBJ1-1; 12 bases align to TRBD1. The CDR3 is 17 amino acids. The V gene's germline CDR1 is SGHTA and CDR2 FQGTGA. V shed 5 bases, J shed 2 bases, and the junction held 9 bases outside the gene matches. DNA of the CDR3: TGTGCCAGCAGCCCACACCGGGACAGGGGGCTTAACACTGAAGCTTTCTTT. Protein: CASSPHRDRGLNTEAFF.

V usage is TRBV7-2 and J usage is TRBJ1-6; maybe TRBD1 (5 bases). The germline V and J ends were trimmed by 4 bases and 5 bases, with 15 bases remaining between them. CDR1 is SGHTA and CDR2 is FQGNSA in the germline V gene. CDR3 length: 16 residues. This chain's CDR3 is CASSSSPQGNNSPLHF. CDR3 nucleotides: TGTGCCAGCAGCTCGTCCCCGCAGGGTAATAATTCACCCCTCCACTTT.

This clone showed up just a few times. The J gene is TRBJ1-5, the V gene TRBV5-1; TRBD1 matches 7 bases. This CDR3 is 14 amino acids long. CDR1 SGHRS and CDR2 YFSETQ come from the germline V gene. V lost 4 bases to trimming and J lost 2 bases; unmatched junction nucleotides: 3. The CDR3 reads CASSVGQGNQPQHF. In DNA form, the CDR3 reads TGCGCCAGCAGCGTTGGACAGGGCAATCAGCCCCAGCATTTT.

The chain recombines TRBV6-5 with TRBJ2-3, with TRBD1 matching 8 bases. This CDR3 comprises 15 residues. The V gene's germline CDR1 is MNHEY and CDR2 SVGAGI. With 5 bases clipped from V and 0 bases from J, the junction kept 4 bases outside the gene matches. The CDR3 here is CASSRQGLSTDTQYF. CDR3 DNA sequence: TGTGCCAGCAGTAGACAGGGGCTCAGCACAGATACGCAGTATTTT.

This clone came up once. The chain recombines TRBV7-2 with TRBJ2-7; 7 nucleotides agree with TRBD1. V gave up 5 bases and J gave up 3 bases; unmatched junction bases: 13. The CDR3 covers 16 residues. The germline CDR1 and CDR2 sequences are SGHTA and FQGNSA. This chain's CDR3 is CASSPRGRGYIYEQYF. For the CDR3, the DNA is TGTGCCAGCAGCCCCCGGGGCAGGGGGTACATCTACGAGCAGTACTTC. Variable domain in full (rest from reference TRBV7-2 and TRBJ2-7): GAGVSQSPSNKVTEKGKDVELRCDPISGHTALYWYRQSLGQGLEFLIYFQGNSAPDKSGLPSDRFSAERTGGSVSTLTIQRTQQEDSAVYLCASSPRGRGYIYEQYFGPGTRLTVT.

This clone was seen only a few times. The chain is built from TRBV11-3 and TRBJ2-2, with 11 bases lining up with TRBD2. The CDR3 contains 16 residues. V was pared by 3 bases and J by 4 bases, with 4 bases of the junction left unmatched. Germline CDR1 and CDR2: SGHNT and YENEEA. DNA for the CDR3: TGTGCCAGCAGCTTTCGACTAGCGGGACTCACCGGGGAGCTGTTTTTT. Its translation is CASSFRLAGLTGELFF.

The chain is built from TRBV6-1 and TRBJ2-1; D is undetermined. The CDR3 contains 15 residues. The ends were cut back, 2 bases at V and 5 bases at J, with 13 bases in the middle. CDR1 is MNHNS, CDR2 SASEGT, per germline. Here the CDR3 reads CASSEFSSQHNEQFF. CDR3 coding DNA: TGTGCCAGCAGTGAATTCAGTAGCCAACACAATGAGCAGTTCTTC.

V and J are TRBV9 and TRBJ1-1; 7 bases match TRBD1. CDR3 length: 17 amino acids. V lost 1 base and J lost 5; bases outside the gene matches: 14. CDR1 and CDR2 (germline): SGDLS, YYNGEE. CDR3 amino acids: CASSVQHGAPRGTEAFF. The CDR3 DNA reads as TGTGCCAGCAGCGTACAGCATGGGGCGCCCAGGGGGACTGAAGCTTTCTTT.

The sample holds many counts of this clone. Different DNA sequences within this sample yield the same CDR3. This chain uses TRBV2 with TRBJ1-1; D unclear. CDR3 length: 13 residues. V was cut by 4 bases and J by 5 bases, with 11 bases left in between. The germline CDR1 and CDR2 sequences are SNHLY and FYNNEI. CDR3 sequence (DNA): TGTGCCAGCAGTGCCGAGGGAAGGACTGAAGCTTTCTTT. Protein sequence: CASSAEGRTEAFF. The variable domain in full, completed from reference TRBV2 and TRBJ1-1, reads EPEVTQTPSHQVTQMGQEVILRCVPISNHLYFYWYRQILGQKVEFLVSFYNNEISEKSEIFDDQFSVERPDGSNFTLKIRSTKLEDSAMYFCASSAEGRTEAFFGQGTRLTVV.

CDR3 nucleotide sequence: TGTGCCAGCAGCACCTCGGACAGGGGTAACACTGAAGCTTTCTTT. This gives the protein CASSTSDRGNTEAFF. The J gene is TRBJ1-1, the V gene TRBV13, with 9 nucleotides matching TRBD1. This CDR3 has 15 residues. CDR1 is PRHDT, CDR2 FYEKMQ, per germline (reference sequence). The trim removed 5 bases at V and 2 bases at J, leaving 6 bases unmatched.

J is TRBJ1-5 and V is TRBV5-1; 9 bases match TRBD1. Germline V lookup: CDR1 SGHRS, CDR2 YFSETQ. The V and J ends lost 4 bases and 5 bases, in that order; junction bases with no gene match: 4. There are 14 residues in the CDR3. This CDR3 reads CASSRTGEDQPQHF. CDR3 bases: TGCGCCAGCAGCCGGACAGGGGAAGATCAGCCCCAGCATTTT.